These 8 T cell receptor beta chains were all obtained from the same sample, sequenced in a study of T cell changes during pregnancy in multiple sclerosis. Repertoires were generated with immunoSEQ multiplex PCR, while TCRdb's copy carries only in-frame clones and drops some. The sample shows about 52,000 clones, approximately 92% of them seen only once. The source material was CD4+ T cells from peripheral blood mononuclear cells, sampled before pregnancy. The source of these receptors is a female donor with multiple sclerosis, enrolled in a pregnancy study.

The V and J genes are TRBV5-1 and TRBJ2-7; TRBD1 might be the D (5 bases). The germline gives CDR1 SGHRS, CDR2 YFSETQ. CDR3 length: 15 amino acids. Trimming shortened V by 2 bases and J by 0 bases, and 12 bases separated the two germline ends. The CDR3 loop reads CASSFGDRSSYEQYF. CDR3 coding DNA: TGCGCCAGCAGCTTCGGAGACAGAAGCTCCTACGAGCAGTACTTC.

The V call is TRBV27, the J call TRBJ1-2, with D maybe TRBD1 (5 bases). This CDR3 region has 15 residues. Germline V gene data show CDR1 as MNHEY and CDR2 as SMNVEV (reference sequence). V lost 4 bases and J 2 bases, leaving 14 bases between the germline ends. In DNA, the CDR3 is TGTGCCAGCAGTTCTCGTGACAGAGCAAACTATGGCTACACCTTC. It codes for CASSSRDRANYGYTF.

The chain uses TRBV4-3 and TRBJ1-5; D remains unclear. The CDR3 contains 16 residues. V was clipped by 0 bases and J by 6 bases, with 15 bases between them. Germline V gene data show CDR1 as LGHNA and CDR2 as YSLEER. Here the CDR3 DNA reads TGCGCCAGCAGCCAAGAGGTAGGAGGACGGGGTCAGCCCCAGCATTTT. Encoded protein: CASSQEVGGRGQPQHF.

This chain uses TRBV19 with TRBJ1-3; no firm D call. The V end was cut by 6 bases, the J end by 4 bases, with 13 bases between. The germline V gene encodes CDR1 LNHDA and CDR2 SQIVND (reference sequence). The CDR3 contains 14 residues. The CDR3 is CASSADWYGNTIYF. The CDR3 DNA follows: TGTGCCAGTAGCGCCGACTGGTACGGAAACACCATATATTTT.

The chain combines TRBV2 with TRBJ1-1; 7 bases map to TRBD1. J was trimmed by 1 base and V by 6 bases; bases with no gene match: 8. The CDR3 extends over 15 amino acids. The germline CDR1 and CDR2 sequences are SNHLY and FYNNEI. CDR3 protein: CASRPRQGENTEAFF. For the CDR3, the DNA is TGTGCCAGCAGGCCCCGACAGGGCGAGAACACTGAAGCTTTCTTT.

The chain recombines TRBV4-1 with TRBJ2-3; TRBD2 matches 14 bases. V was clipped by 5 bases and J by 6 bases; unmatched bases: 7. CDR3 length: 16 amino acids. Per germline, CDR1 MGHRA and CDR2 YSYEKL. Written as DNA, the CDR3 is TGCGCCAGCAGCGTCCCGACTAGCGGGAGGGCGGATACGCAGTATTTT. Translation: CASSVPTSGRADTQYF.

The chain is built from TRBV16 and TRBJ1-1; TRBD1 is a possible D gene (5 bases). The CDR3 runs to 12 residues. V shed 1 base and J shed 12 bases, with 12 bases lying between them. Per the germline V gene, CDR1 is KGHSY and CDR2 is FQNENV. In nucleotides, the CDR3 is TGTGCCAGCAGCCAATTCCCCAGGGAAACTTTCTTT. Encoded protein: CASSQFPRETFF.

The CDR3 sequence is CAGLGVLLNEQYF. In DNA form, the CDR3 reads TGTGCCGGGTTAGGGGTACTGCTCAACGAGCAGTACTTC. The V call is TRBV30, the J call TRBJ2-7; D might be TRBD1 (5 bases). Per the germline V gene, CDR1 is GTSNPN and CDR2 is SVGIG (reference sequence). This CDR3 region has 13 residues. Between the trimmed V and J ends, which lost 8 bases and 5 bases, there was a span of 19 bases. The complete variable domain, with remaining parts taken from reference TRBV30 and TRBJ2-7, reads SQTIHQWPATLVQPVGSPLSLECTVEGTSNPNLYWYRQAAGRGLQLLFYSVGIGQISSEVPQNLSASRPQDRQFILSSKKLLLSDSGFYLCAGLGVLLNEQYFGPGTRLTVT.